The entry below describes one T cell receptor beta chain. Recovered Cohort 3 donors showed two negative PCRs, clearance, or symptom resolution. The data belong to a study of blood T cell repertoires in COVID-19. Study information: Both acute and convalescent COVID-19 samples were obtained from the United States, Italy and Spain.

This table comes from immunoSEQ multiplex PCR, and its TCRdb copy is limited to in-frame clones, with some not included. The sample records some 150,000 clones, approximately 86% being singletons. Germline assignment: CDR1 SGHDT and CDR2 YYEEEE. With 0 bases removed from V and 8 bases from J, the gap between germline ends came to 9 bases. CDR3 length: 13 residues. V is TRBV5-6 and J is TRBJ2-1, with D tentatively TRBD1 (6 bases). This TCR was recovered from a woman aged 40 to 50 who had recovered from COVID-19. Source material: PBMCs or T cells enriched from blood (not recorded which). CDR3 DNA: TGTGCCAGCAGCTTGGACAGGGCCCATGAGCAGTTCTTC. Translated: CASSLDRAHEQFF.